This T cell receptor beta chain is drawn from a study of blood T cell repertoires in COVID-19 (dated by TCRdb to the early 2020s). As for the study more broadly: Samples covering the acute and convalescent phases of COVID-19 were provided by collaborators in the United States, Italy and Spain. The material from the prospective study consisted of cDNA or gDNA derived from T cells, B-cell-depleted T cells, or PBMCs. The dataset comprised deeply sampled blood TCRbeta repertoires from subjects exposed to, actively infected with, or recovered from COVID-19. The repertoires were released in a freely available public database intended as a resource for research on the immune response to SARS-CoV-2. Samples were obtained from the ongoing ImmuneRACE study (first 160 participants) and from roughly 1,300 subjects provided by 6 global collaborators. A de-identified subject ID, COVID-19 status, age in years and sex were almost always included in the sample metadata. Where available, HLA class I and class II types were obtained from metadata supplied by the sample provider rather than from assay-based typing.

The immunoSEQ Assay, a bias-controlled multiplex PCR, was used to amplify TCRbeta CDR3 regions from genomic DNA. The original methods were these. Within the assay, amplification of reference gene primers was used to estimate how many nucleated cells each sample contained. To quantify the absolute abundance of each unique TCRbeta CDR3 rearrangement, sequence reads were collapsed and filtered. For each sample, productive Simpson clonality was calculated by taking the square root of Simpson's diversity index across productive rearrangements. Imported from immuneACCESS, the table was reduced by TCRdb to in-frame sequences with V and J called. These copies leave out some clones; in studies compared against another copy, an unresolved V gene accounts for under half, and the cause of the remainder is not known. V, J and clone size are those of that table, while D and trimming were read from the DNA. The sample yields 100,000 to 150,000 clones; about four fifths were counted once. About 39% of the sample is held by the ten biggest clonotypes.

With regard to this clone: This clone's antigen is unknown. No base qualities exist here, and no much larger clone lies one base off it.

Whole blood was collected in K2EDTA tubes by collaborating institutions according to the institutions' own protocols. For TCRbeta analysis, collaborator samples were shipped as frozen whole blood, as isolated PBMCs, or as DNA extracted from either sample type. General study outcomes and caveats: The amount of clinical and demographic metadata varied by source and participant and was provided uncurated.

At the junction V is shortened by 3 bases and J by 9 bases, with 10 bases in between. The CDR1 and CDR2 encoded by the germline V gene are SGHRS and YFSETQ. The CDR3, cysteine through phenylalanine, is 12 amino acids long. The CDR3 DNA has 36 bases and is translated from base 1. This TCR derives from a man in his forties or fifties with active or convalescent COVID-19. The sample consisted of peripheral blood. The sequence is built from TRBV5-1 and TRBJ2-1; the D segment could be TRBD2, given 6 matching bases. The CDR3 amino acid sequence is: CASSYEGGEQFF. The bases read TGCGCCAGCAGCTATGAGGGAGGTGAGCAGTTCTTC. Joined to the reference TRBV5-1 and TRBJ2-1 proteins, this CDR3 gives the full variable domain: KAGVTQTPRYLIKTRGQQVTLSCSPISGHRSVSWYQQTPGQGLQFLFEYFSETQRNKGNFPGRFSGRQFSNSRSEMNVSTLELGDSALYLCASSYEGGEQFFGPGTRLTVL.